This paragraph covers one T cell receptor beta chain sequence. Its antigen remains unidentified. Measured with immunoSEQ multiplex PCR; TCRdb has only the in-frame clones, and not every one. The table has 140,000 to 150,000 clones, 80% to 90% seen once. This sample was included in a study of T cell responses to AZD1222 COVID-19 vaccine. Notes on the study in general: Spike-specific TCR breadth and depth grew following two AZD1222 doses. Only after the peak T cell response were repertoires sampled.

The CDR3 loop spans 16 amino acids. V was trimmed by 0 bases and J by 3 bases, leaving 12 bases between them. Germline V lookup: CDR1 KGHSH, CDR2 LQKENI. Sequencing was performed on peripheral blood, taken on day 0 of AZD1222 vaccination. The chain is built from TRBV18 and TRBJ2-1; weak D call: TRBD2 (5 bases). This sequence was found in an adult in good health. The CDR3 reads CASSPPSGGVYNEQFF. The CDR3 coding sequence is TGTGCCAGCTCACCACCGAGCGGAGGAGTCTACAATGAGCAGTTCTTC. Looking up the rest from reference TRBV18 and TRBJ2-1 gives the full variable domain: NAGVMQNPRHLVRRRGQEARLRCSPMKGHSHVYWYRQLPEEGLKFMVYLQKENIIDESGMPKERFSAEFPKEGPSILRIQQVVRGDSAAYFCASSPPSGGVYNEQFFGPGTRLTVL.